One sample yielded the 17 T cell receptor beta chains listed below, sequenced in a study of cytomegalovirus exposure and HLA in healthy donors. Clones were read by immunoSEQ multiplex PCR, and TCRdb kept only the in-frame ones, dropping some. The sample contains some 170,000 clones, about 89% of which appear only once. Sequenced sample: PBMCs. The receptors originated from a man aged 25-40 years in good health and CMV-seropositive.

V usage is TRBV18 and J usage is TRBJ1-2; D is ambiguous. In germline, CDR1 is KGHSH, CDR2 LQKENI. CDR3 size: 15 residues. V was shortened by 3 bases and J by 5 bases, with 16 bases between the two germline ends. Written as DNA, the CDR3 is TGTGCCAGCTCACCGTCCCCTGCCGCGGAGTATGGCTACACCTTC. Protein sequence: CASSPSPAAEYGYTF.

The chain recombines TRBV29-1 with TRBJ2-1; 10 bases are a match to TRBD2. The CDR3 consists of 16 residues. From germline, CDR1 is SQVTM and CDR2 ANQGSEA. Germline trimming cut 4 bases from V and 4 bases from J; bases unmatched to any gene: 10. The CDR3 region has the DNA TGCAGCGTTGGTGGAGCGGGAGGGCCGCTTTACAATGAGCAGTTCTTC. Amino acids: CSVGGAGGPLYNEQFF.

The chain couples TRBV11-3 to TRBJ2-7; 7 nucleotides agree with TRBD1. This CDR3 has 15 amino acids. Germline-derived CDR1 and CDR2 are SGHNT and YENEEA. Trimming at V came to 1 base and at J to 2 bases, leaving 5 bases not matched to a gene. The CDR3 DNA is TGTGCCAGCAGCTTAGCCGGGACAGCCCCCTACGAGCAGTACTTC. Protein: CASSLAGTAPYEQYF.

The rearrangement links TRBV6-6 to TRBJ2-7, with 7 bases matching TRBD1. CDR1 is MNHNY, CDR2 SVGAGI, per germline (reference sequence). V lost 5 bases, J lost 5 bases, and 9 bases stayed unmatched. CDR3 length: 14 amino acids. This chain's CDR3 is CASSARDRYDEQYF. DNA of the CDR3: TGTGCCAGCAGTGCCCGGGACAGATACGACGAGCAGTACTTC.

This clone has more than one count but fewer than ten. The J gene is TRBJ2-7, the V gene TRBV4-3, with D hard to call. The CDR3 sequence is 13 residues long. The germline V gene has CDR1 LGHNA and CDR2 YSLEER. V was clipped by 6 bases and J by 2 bases, with 11 bases between them. This CDR3 reads CASSLGPPYEQYF. As DNA, the CDR3 is TGCGCCAGCAGTCTCGGCCCCCCCTACGAGCAGTACTTC.

This clone was observed once. The chain employs TRBV7-8 and TRBJ1-2, with D unclear. The germline V gene encodes CDR1 SGHVS and CDR2 FQNEAQ. The germline V and J ends were trimmed by 1 base and 4 bases, with 13 bases remaining between them. This CDR3 spans 15 amino acids. The CDR3 loop is CASSLEARGLYGYTF. The DNA of the CDR3 is TGTGCCAGCAGCTTAGAGGCCCGAGGACTCTATGGCTACACCTTC.

The V and J genes are TRBV29-1 and TRBJ2-1; TRBD2 aligns across 10 bases. Looked up from germline, CDR1 is SQVTM and CDR2 is ANQGSEA. Trimming at V came to 4 bases and at J to 5 bases, leaving 5 bases not matched to a gene. This CDR3 spans 14 amino acids. This CDR3 is CSVVASGGHNEQFF. The CDR3 DNA sequence: TGCAGCGTTGTAGCTAGCGGGGGCCACAATGAGCAGTTCTTC.

The rearrangement joins TRBV28 to TRBJ1-2; possible D gene TRBD1, 5 bases. V lost 3 bases and J 8 bases, leaving 13 bases between the germline ends. The length of the CDR3 is 13 residues. CDR1 and CDR2 (germline): MDHEN, SYDVKM. The CDR3 sequence is CASSLSPRDGYTF. In nucleotides, the CDR3 is TGTGCCAGCAGTTTGTCCCCCAGGGACGGCTACACCTTC.

The chain carries TRBV7-2 and TRBJ2-1; D call uncertain. Germline-derived CDR1 and CDR2 are SGHTA and FQGNSA. Trimming removed 3 bases from V and 4 bases from J, with 7 bases in between. CDR3 length: 13 residues. The CDR3 region is CASSFRRYNEQFF. CDR3 nucleotide sequence: TGTGCCAGCAGCTTCCGCCGATACAATGAGCAGTTCTTC.

This clone was recorded only once. The V gene is TRBV19, the J gene TRBJ2-5; D remains unclear. The germline CDR1 and CDR2 sequences are LNHDA and SQIVND (reference sequence). Trimming left V 5 bases short and J 1 base short, with 14 bases between. This CDR3 is 15 amino acids long. The CDR3 DNA sequence: TGTGCCAGTAGTCCGAACCCCGGAACCCAAGAGACCCAGTACTTC. It specifies CASSPNPGTQETQYF.

V usage is TRBV15 and J usage is TRBJ1-1, with D hard to call. Germline values: CDR1 LNHNV, CDR2 YYDKDF (reference sequence). This CDR3 has 13 amino acids. V was pared by 0 bases and J by 4 bases, with 6 bases between. Here the CDR3 DNA reads TGTGCCACCAGCAGAGATGACGTCACTGAAGCTTTCTTT. This encodes CATSRDDVTEAFF.

This chain links TRBV28 with TRBJ1-5; D is undetermined. The CDR3 has 14 amino acids. From germline, CDR1 is MDHEN and CDR2 SYDVKM. V was shortened by 7 bases and J by 0 bases, with 10 bases between the two germline ends. The CDR3 is CASTPWDSNQPQHF. The CDR3 coding sequence is TGTGCCAGCACCCCATGGGATAGCAATCAGCCCCAGCATTTT.

V is TRBV7-3 and J is TRBJ2-7, with 9 bases fitting TRBD2. The CDR3 has 15 amino acids. Germline lookup yields CDR1 SGHTA and CDR2 FQGTGA. V was pared by 2 bases and J by 2 bases, with 4 bases of the junction left unmatched. CDR3 coding DNA: TGTGCCAGCAGCTTAGGGGCTAGCGGGGCCTACGAGCAGTACTTC. Protein sequence: CASSLGASGAYEQYF.

The chain couples TRBV6-5 to TRBJ2-7, with D unclear. The V gene lost 0 bases and the J gene lost 0 bases, with 9 bases spanning the gap. Germline CDR1 reads MNHEY; CDR2 reads SVGAGI. The CDR3 length is 15 residues. The chain's CDR3 is CASSYSGKSSYEQYF. The CDR3 DNA sequence: TGTGCCAGCAGTTACTCGGGGAAGAGCTCCTACGAGCAGTACTTC.

This clone was picked up one time. This chain connects TRBV6-5 to TRBJ2-2; 10 bases fit TRBD2. The CDR3 is 14 amino acids. V shed 6 bases and J 10 bases; nucleotides not matched to a gene: 8. The germline gives CDR1 MNHEY, CDR2 SVGAGI. Written as DNA, the CDR3 is TGTGCCAGCAGATGGACTAGCGGACCACCGGAGCTGTTTTTT. Amino acids: CASRWTSGPPELFF.

This sequence joins TRBV9 and TRBJ2-2, with D possibly being TRBD2 (6 bases). Germline V CDR1 and CDR2: SGDLS, YYNGEE. The V end was cut by 0 bases, the J end by 4 bases, with 10 bases between. The CDR3 has 15 amino acids. CDR3: CASSVDLAITGELFF. The CDR3, as DNA: TGTGCCAGCAGCGTAGACCTAGCGATCACCGGGGAGCTGTTTTTT.

The chain carries TRBV27 and TRBJ2-5; TRBD2 aligns across 8 bases. The CDR3 sequence is 14 residues long. The germline CDR1 and CDR2 sequences are MNHEY and SMNVEV (reference sequence). The trim removed 1 base at V and 4 bases at J, leaving 2 bases unmatched. CDR3 sequence reads: CASSLYAGGETQYF. DNA for the CDR3: TGTGCCAGCAGTTTATACGCGGGGGGAGAGACCCAGTACTTC.